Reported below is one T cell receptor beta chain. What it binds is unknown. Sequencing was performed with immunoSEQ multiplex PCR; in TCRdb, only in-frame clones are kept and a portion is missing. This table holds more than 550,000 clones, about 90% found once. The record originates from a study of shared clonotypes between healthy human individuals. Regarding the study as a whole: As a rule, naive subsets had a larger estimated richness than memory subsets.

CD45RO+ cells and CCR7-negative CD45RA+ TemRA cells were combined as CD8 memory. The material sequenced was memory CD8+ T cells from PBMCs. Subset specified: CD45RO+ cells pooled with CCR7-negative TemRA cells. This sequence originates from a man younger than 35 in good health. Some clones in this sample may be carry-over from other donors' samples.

The CDR3 protein is CASSLVAGGPETQYF. CDR3 DNA sequence: TGTGCCAGCAGCTTGGTTGCGGGAGGGCCGGAGACCCAGTACTTC. The rearrangement uses TRBV5-4 and TRBJ2-5; 9 bases are shared with TRBD2. Germline-derived CDR1 and CDR2 are SGHNT and YYREEE (reference sequence). There are 15 residues in the CDR3. V trimming: 0 bases; J trimming: 5 bases; junction bases outside the gene matches: 5.